The next 24 T cell receptor beta chains were all read from a single sample in a study of cytomegalovirus exposure and HLA in healthy donors. Using immunoSEQ multiplex PCR, the repertoire was profiled, and TCRdb retains in-frame clones only, with some absent. This table has roughly 50,000 clones, roughly 87% appearing once. Input material: PBMCs. These receptors were taken from a woman in her late teens or twenties in good health and CMV-seropositive.

This chain joins TRBV19 and TRBJ1-1; tentatively, D is TRBD1 (6 bases). The germline V gene encodes CDR1 LNHDA and CDR2 SQIVND (reference sequence). The CDR3 spans 13 residues. V dropped 6 bases and J dropped 1 base, with 9 bases sitting between them. The CDR3 spells CASRDRSNTEAFF. CDR3 DNA sequence: TGTGCCAGTAGGGACAGATCGAACACTGAAGCTTTCTTT.

This chain joins TRBV18 and TRBJ2-5; no definite D call. The germline CDR1 and CDR2 sequences are KGHSH and LQKENI. V lost 3 bases and J 3 bases, leaving 8 bases between the germline ends. CDR3 size: 13 residues. CDR3 sequence: CASSPAPKETQYF. As DNA, the CDR3 is TGTGCCAGCTCACCTGCGCCAAAAGAGACCCAGTACTTC.

This clone was counted once. The V call is TRBV7-9, the J call TRBJ2-3, with 8 positions matching TRBD2. This CDR3 is 16 amino acids long. V shed 0 bases and J 2 bases; nucleotides not matched to a gene: 4. CDR1 is SEHNR, CDR2 FQNEAQ, per germline (reference sequence). This CDR3 is CASSLAGRGATDTQYF. CDR3 coding DNA: TGTGCCAGCAGCTTAGCTGGGCGGGGGGCCACAGATACGCAGTATTTT.

This chain links TRBV6-4 with TRBJ2-2; 7 bases are shared with TRBD2. Trimming cost V 0 bases and J 3 bases; bases outside gene matches: 4. Germline loops: CDR1 MRHNA, CDR2 SNTAGT. This CDR3 region has 16 residues. The CDR3 spells CASSDSKRGDTGELFF. In DNA, the CDR3 is TGTGCCAGCAGTGACTCGAAACGGGGGGACACCGGGGAGCTGTTTTTT.

The chain carries TRBV6-5 and TRBJ1-1; D is possibly TRBD1 (6 bases). The CDR3 is 14 amino acids. Germline V CDR1 and CDR2: MNHEY, SVGAGI. V shed 0 bases and J shed 11 bases, with 16 bases lying between them. CDR3 residues: CASSYSMRGQTAFF. In nucleotides, the CDR3 is TGTGCCAGCAGTTACTCGATGCGGGGGCAAACCGCTTTCTTT.

V and J are TRBV6-6 and TRBJ1-2; 9 nucleotides agree with TRBD1. The CDR3 consists of 15 residues. Germline V gene lookup returns CDR1 MNHNY and CDR2 SVGAGI (reference sequence). The V segment lost 9 bases and the J segment 4 bases; nucleotides outside the gene matches: 12. In DNA, the CDR3 is TGTGCCAGTATGTACCGGGACAGGGCCCTCTATGGCTACACCTTC. Translating it yields CASMYRDRALYGYTF.

The chain has TRBV28 and TRBJ2-3, with 8 nucleotides matching TRBD2. Germline lookup yields CDR1 MDHEN and CDR2 SYDVKM. V gave up 2 bases and J gave up 1 base; unmatched junction bases: 5. The CDR3 has 16 amino acids. CDR3 DNA sequence: TGTGCCAGCAGTTTAAATCCCGGGGGGGGCACAGATACGCAGTATTTT. This gives the protein CASSLNPGGGTDTQYF. Full variable domain (remainder filled in from reference TRBV28 and TRBJ2-3): DVKVTQSSRYLVKRTGEKVFLECVQDMDHENMFWYRQDPGLGLRLIYFSYDVKMKEKGDIPEGYSVSREKKERFSLILESASTNQTSMYLCASSLNPGGGTDTQYFGPGTRLTVL.

The chain is built from TRBV5-1 and TRBJ2-2; D perhaps matches TRBD1 (6 bases). Trimming left V 0 bases short and J 2 bases short, with 8 bases between. The CDR3 runs to 15 residues. Germline V gives CDR1 SGHRS, CDR2 YFSETQ. The CDR3 nucleotides are TGCGCCAGCAGCTTGGGGGGGCTCAACACCGGGGAGCTGTTTTTT. Its protein is CASSLGGLNTGELFF.

V usage is TRBV28 and J usage is TRBJ2-3; TRBD2 matches at 10 bases. This CDR3 comprises 17 residues. Germline V gives CDR1 MDHEN, CDR2 SYDVKM. The V segment lost 5 bases and the J segment 1 base; nucleotides outside the gene matches: 9. For the CDR3, the DNA is TGTGCCAGCAGTCCCAATCCCCTAGCGGGGGGCACAGATACGCAGTATTTT. It specifies CASSPNPLAGGTDTQYF. The variable domain in full, with the rest retrieved from reference TRBV28 and TRBJ2-3, is DVKVTQSSRYLVKRTGEKVFLECVQDMDHENMFWYRQDPGLGLRLIYFSYDVKMKEKGDIPEGYSVSREKKERFSLILESASTNQTSMYLCASSPNPLAGGTDTQYFGPGTRLTVL.

This chain connects TRBV5-4 to TRBJ1-1; TRBD1 is a possible D gene (6 bases). The ends were cut back, 4 bases at V and 7 bases at J, with 20 bases in the middle. The germline V gene encodes CDR1 SGHNT and CDR2 YYREEE (reference sequence). The CDR3 spans 15 residues. CDR3: CASSPGTGSEGEAFF. As DNA, the CDR3 is TGTGCCAGCAGCCCTGGTACAGGGAGTGAAGGTGAAGCTTTCTTT.

This clone was counted once. The chain carries TRBV6-4 and TRBJ2-3, with 9 bases lining up with TRBD2. Germline CDR1 reads MRHNA; CDR2 reads SNTAGT. J was trimmed by 4 bases and V by 0 bases; bases with no gene match: 2. This CDR3 region has 15 residues. The CDR3 DNA reads as TGTGCCAGCAGTGACTCTGCGGGGGGGCCAGATACGCAGTATTTT. Its protein is CASSDSAGGPDTQYF.

This chain joins TRBV7-9 and TRBJ2-1, with 10 bases aligning to TRBD1. The germline V gene encodes CDR1 SEHNR and CDR2 FQNEAQ (reference sequence). This CDR3 is 15 amino acids long. V dropped 4 bases and J dropped 5; count of bases not matched to a gene: 5. The CDR3 reads CASSYRDRGHNEQFF. CDR3 nucleotides: TGTGCCAGCAGCTACCGGGACAGGGGCCACAATGAGCAGTTCTTC. Looking up the rest from reference TRBV7-9 and TRBJ2-1 gives the full variable domain: DTGVSQNPRHKITKRGQNVTFRCDPISEHNRLYWYRQTLGQGPEFLTYFQNEAQLEKSRLLSDRFSAERPKGSFSTLEIQRTEQGDSAMYLCASSYRDRGHNEQFFGPGTRLTVL.

The V and J genes are TRBV12-2 and TRBJ2-3; TRBD2 reflects the table's D call only, with no check against the DNA. TRBV12-2 is a pseudogene segment. The CDR3 runs to 18 residues. The CDR3 DNA reads as TGTGCAAGTCGCTCCGAGGGGGCTAGCGGGGGGCGCACAGATACGCAGTATTTT. The encoded protein is CASRSEGASGGRTDTQYF.

The rearrangement links TRBV13 to TRBJ2-7, with D possibly matching TRBD1 (6 bases). V was trimmed by 1 base and J by 2 bases, leaving 6 bases between them. Germline CDR1 is PRHDT and CDR2 is FYEKMQ (reference sequence). This CDR3 has 13 amino acids. CDR3 DNA: TGTGCCAGCAGCTTAGCAGGGGCCTACGAGCAGTACTTC. Its translation is CASSLAGAYEQYF.

V gene TRBV2 combines with J gene TRBJ1-5, with D perhaps TRBD1 (5 bases). The CDR3 consists of 15 residues. The V end lost 3 bases, the J end lost 0 bases, and 9 bases lay between the germline ends. CDR1 SNHLY and CDR2 FYNNEI come from the germline V gene. Here the CDR3 reads CASSDGGLSNQPQHF. Written as DNA, the CDR3 is TGTGCCAGCAGTGACGGGGGTCTTAGCAATCAGCCCCAGCATTTT.

This chain links TRBV4-3 with TRBJ2-7; 7 nucleotides line up with TRBD1. The CDR3 loop spans 14 amino acids. J was trimmed by 7 bases and V by 4 bases; bases with no gene match: 10. Per the germline V gene, CDR1 is LGHNA and CDR2 is YSLEER. The CDR3, as DNA: TGCGCCAGCAGCCTAACTACCGGGACAGAAGAGCAGTACTTC. It translates to CASSLTTGTEEQYF.

The V gene is TRBV11-2, the J gene TRBJ2-3; D not resolved. Looked up from germline, CDR1 is SGHAT and CDR2 is FQNNGV. The CDR3 covers 14 residues. V was pared by 1 base and J by 3 bases, with 8 bases between. This CDR3 reads CASSLGSWTDTQYF. The CDR3 DNA follows: TGTGCCAGCAGCTTAGGGAGTTGGACAGATACGCAGTATTTT.

The V and J genes are TRBV6-5 and TRBJ2-7, with D maybe TRBD2 (6 bases). Germline V gene lookup returns CDR1 MNHEY and CDR2 SVGAGI. This CDR3 has 13 residues. The V gene lost 5 bases and the J gene lost 3 bases, with 11 bases spanning the gap. In DNA, the CDR3 is TGTGCCAGCAGTGAGGGACTGAACTACGAGCAGTACTTC. This translates into CASSEGLNYEQYF.

This sequence joins TRBV7-3 and TRBJ1-6, with TRBD1 matching 8 bases. The germline CDR1 and CDR2 sequences are SGHTA and FQGTGA. Trimming cost V 4 bases and J 8 bases; bases outside gene matches: 1. The CDR3 contains 13 residues. CDR3 coding DNA: TGTGCCAGCAGCTCAGGGGGCGATTCACCCCTCCACTTT. It yields the protein CASSSGGDSPLHF. Supplemented by reference TRBV7-3 and TRBJ1-6, the full variable domain reads GAGVSQTPSNKVTEKGKYVELRCDPISGHTALYWYRQSLGQGPEFLIYFQGTGAADDSGLPNDRFFAVRPEGSVSTLKIQRTERGDSAVYLCASSSGGDSPLHFGNGTRLTVT.

This chain joins TRBV6-5 and TRBJ2-5; 11 bases fit TRBD2. V gave up 8 bases and J gave up 5 bases; unmatched junction bases: 7. The CDR3 sequence is 14 residues long. Looked up from germline, CDR1 is MNHEY and CDR2 is SVGAGI. CDR3 sequence (DNA): TGTGCCAGCCGTAGCGGGGGGGCTGGGGAGACCCAGTACTTC. Translated, it gives CASRSGGAGETQYF.

The chain recombines TRBV5-1 with TRBJ2-2, with 11 bases matching TRBD1. With 4 bases clipped from V and 5 bases from J, the junction kept 4 bases outside the gene matches. The CDR3 spans 15 residues. CDR1 and CDR2 (germline): SGHRS, YFSETQ. The CDR3 DNA sequence: TGCGCCAGCAGCCGGACAGGGGGCGAGACCGGGGAGCTGTTTTTT. Its translation is CASSRTGGETGELFF.

The rearrangement links TRBV5-1 to TRBJ1-2; 11 positions agree with TRBD1. V gave up 4 bases and J gave up 4 bases; unmatched junction bases: 9. This CDR3 is 16 amino acids long. CDR1 is SGHRS and CDR2 is YFSETQ in the germline V gene. CDR3 sequence: CASSTGQGAITYGYTF. CDR3 sequence (DNA): TGCGCCAGCAGCACCGGACAGGGGGCTATCACCTATGGCTACACCTTC.

This rearrangement joins TRBV6-1 to TRBJ1-2; 8 bases are a match to TRBD1. The V gene end was trimmed by 0 bases and the J gene end by 8 bases; junction bases not matched to a gene: 11. This CDR3 is built from 16 residues. Germline-derived CDR1 and CDR2 are MNHNS and SASEGT. The CDR3 spells CASSEAGADRARGYTF. The CDR3 bases are TGTGCCAGCAGTGAAGCGGGTGCGGACAGGGCGAGGGGCTACACCTTC.

The J gene is TRBJ1-2, the V gene TRBV5-5, with a weak D call TRBD1 (5 bases). V lost 0 bases, J lost 3 bases, and 12 bases lay in between. This CDR3 spans 15 amino acids. The germline CDR1 and CDR2 sequences are SGHKS and YYEKEE (reference sequence). Written as DNA, the CDR3 is TGTGCCAGCAGCTTGGAGGCAGGGATGGACTATGGCTACACCTTC. It codes for CASSLEAGMDYGYTF.